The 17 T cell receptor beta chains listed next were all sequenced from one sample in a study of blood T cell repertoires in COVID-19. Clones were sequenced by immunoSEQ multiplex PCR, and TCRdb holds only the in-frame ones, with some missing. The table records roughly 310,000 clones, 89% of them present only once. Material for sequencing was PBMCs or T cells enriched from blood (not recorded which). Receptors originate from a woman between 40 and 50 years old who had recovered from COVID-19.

CDR3 sequence reads: CASSTQGAEAFF. CDR3 coding DNA: TGTGCCAGCAGCACACAGGGGGCTGAAGCTTTCTTT. This chain links TRBV21-1 with TRBJ1-1; TRBD1, as called in the table, went unchecked against the DNA. TRBV21-1 is shown as a pseudogene. The CDR3 contains 12 residues.

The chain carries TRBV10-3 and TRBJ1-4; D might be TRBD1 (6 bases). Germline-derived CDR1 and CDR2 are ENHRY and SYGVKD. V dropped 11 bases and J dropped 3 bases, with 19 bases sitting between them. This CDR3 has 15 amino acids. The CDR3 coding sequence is TGTGCCGTGGGGGCAGACAACAGGGCTAATGAAAAACTGTTTTTT. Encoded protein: CAVGADNRANEKLFF.

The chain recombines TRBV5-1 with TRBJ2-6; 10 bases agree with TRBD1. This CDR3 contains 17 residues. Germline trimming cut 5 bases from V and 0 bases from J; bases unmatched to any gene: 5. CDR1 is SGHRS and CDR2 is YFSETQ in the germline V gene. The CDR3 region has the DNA TGCGCCAGCAGACCACGGACAGGGGGCTCTGGGGCCAACGTCCTGACTTTC. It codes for CASRPRTGGSGANVLTF.

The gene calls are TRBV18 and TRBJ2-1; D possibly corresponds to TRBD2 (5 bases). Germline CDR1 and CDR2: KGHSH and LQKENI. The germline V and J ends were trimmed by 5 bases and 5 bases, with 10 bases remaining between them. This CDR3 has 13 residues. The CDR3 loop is CASSELAHNEQFF. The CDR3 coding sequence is TGTGCCAGCTCAGAGCTAGCCCACAATGAGCAGTTCTTC.

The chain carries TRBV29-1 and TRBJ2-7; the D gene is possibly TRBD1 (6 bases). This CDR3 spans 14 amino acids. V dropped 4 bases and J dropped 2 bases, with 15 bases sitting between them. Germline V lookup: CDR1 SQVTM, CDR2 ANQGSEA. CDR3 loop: CSVGTAQYPYEQYF. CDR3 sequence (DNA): TGCAGCGTTGGGACAGCCCAATACCCCTACGAGCAGTACTTC.

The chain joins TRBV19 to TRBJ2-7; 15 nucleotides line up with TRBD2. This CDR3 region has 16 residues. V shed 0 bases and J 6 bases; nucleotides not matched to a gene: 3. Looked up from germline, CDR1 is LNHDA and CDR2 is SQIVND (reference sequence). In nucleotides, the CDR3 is TGTGCCAGTAGTATAGAGGGACTAGCGGGGGGCGCCGAGCAGTACTTC. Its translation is CASSIEGLAGGAEQYF.

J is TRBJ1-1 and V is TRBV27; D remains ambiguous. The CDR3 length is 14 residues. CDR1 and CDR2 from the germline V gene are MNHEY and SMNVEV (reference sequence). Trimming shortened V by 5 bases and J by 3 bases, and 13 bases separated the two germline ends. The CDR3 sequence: CASSQNSPYTEAFF. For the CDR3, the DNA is TGTGCCAGCAGTCAAAATTCCCCATACACTGAAGCTTTCTTT.

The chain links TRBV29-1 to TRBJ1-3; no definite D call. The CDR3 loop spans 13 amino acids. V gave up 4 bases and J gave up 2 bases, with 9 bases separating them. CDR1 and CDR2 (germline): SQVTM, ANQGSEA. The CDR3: CSVGSEPGNTIYF. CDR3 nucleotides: TGCAGCGTTGGGTCAGAACCTGGAAACACCATATATTTT.

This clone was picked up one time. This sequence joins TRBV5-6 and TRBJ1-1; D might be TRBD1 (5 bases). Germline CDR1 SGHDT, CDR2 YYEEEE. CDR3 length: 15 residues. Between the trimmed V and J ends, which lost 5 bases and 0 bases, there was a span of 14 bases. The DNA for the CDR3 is TGTGCCAGCAGACCAAGACAGACTCTGAACACTGAAGCTTTCTTT. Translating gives CASRPRQTLNTEAFF.

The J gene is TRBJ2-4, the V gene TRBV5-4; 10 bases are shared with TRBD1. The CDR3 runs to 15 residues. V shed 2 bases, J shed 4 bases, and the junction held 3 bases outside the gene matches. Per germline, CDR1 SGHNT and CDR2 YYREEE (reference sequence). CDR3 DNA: TGTGCCAGCAGCTTCGGGACAGGGGCAAAAAACATTCAGTACTTC. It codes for CASSFGTGAKNIQYF.

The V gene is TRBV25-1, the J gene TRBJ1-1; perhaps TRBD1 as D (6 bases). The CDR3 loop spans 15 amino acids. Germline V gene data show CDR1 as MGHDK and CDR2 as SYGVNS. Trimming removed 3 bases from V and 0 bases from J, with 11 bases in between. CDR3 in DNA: TGTGCCAGCAGTGACGACAGGACAATGAACACTGAAGCTTTCTTT. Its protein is CASSDDRTMNTEAFF.

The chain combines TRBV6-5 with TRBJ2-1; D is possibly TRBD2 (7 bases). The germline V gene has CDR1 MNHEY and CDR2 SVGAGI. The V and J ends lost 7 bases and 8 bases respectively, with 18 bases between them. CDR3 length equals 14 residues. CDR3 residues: CASTQTGREDEQFF. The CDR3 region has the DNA TGTGCCAGCACTCAGACAGGCCGGGAGGATGAGCAGTTCTTC.

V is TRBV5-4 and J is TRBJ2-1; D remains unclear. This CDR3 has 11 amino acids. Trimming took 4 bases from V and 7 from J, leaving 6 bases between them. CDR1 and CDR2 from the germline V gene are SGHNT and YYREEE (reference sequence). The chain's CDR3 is CASSAVNEQFF. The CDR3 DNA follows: TGTGCCAGCAGCGCAGTAAATGAGCAGTTCTTC. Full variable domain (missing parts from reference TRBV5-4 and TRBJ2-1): ETGVTQSPTHLIKTRGQQVTLRCSSQSGHNTVSWYQQALGQGPQFIFQYYREEENGRGNFPPRFSGLQFPNYSSELNVNALELDDSALYLCASSAVNEQFFGPGTRLTVL.

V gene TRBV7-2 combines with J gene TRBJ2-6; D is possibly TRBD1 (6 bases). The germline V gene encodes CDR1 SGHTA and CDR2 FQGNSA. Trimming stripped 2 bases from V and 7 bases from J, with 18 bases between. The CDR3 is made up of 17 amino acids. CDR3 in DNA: TGTGCCAGCAGCTTAACCCCCCCAGGGGTAAGAGCCAACGTCCTGACTTTC. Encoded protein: CASSLTPPGVRANVLTF.

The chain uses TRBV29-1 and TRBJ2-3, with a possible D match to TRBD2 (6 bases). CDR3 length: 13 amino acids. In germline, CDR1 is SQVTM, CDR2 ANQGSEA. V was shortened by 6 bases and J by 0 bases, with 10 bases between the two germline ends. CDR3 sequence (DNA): TGCAGCGTGGCGGGGTTTAGCACAGATACGCAGTATTTT. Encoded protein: CSVAGFSTDTQYF.

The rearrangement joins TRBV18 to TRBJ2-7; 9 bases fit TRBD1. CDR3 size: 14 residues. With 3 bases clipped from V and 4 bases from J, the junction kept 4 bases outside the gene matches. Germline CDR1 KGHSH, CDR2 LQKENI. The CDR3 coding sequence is TGTGCCAGCTCACCCGGGACAGGGCAATACGAGCAGTACTTC. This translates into CASSPGTGQYEQYF.

This CDR3 reads CASSYRGLAEAFF. CDR3 bases: TGTGCCAGCAGTTACAGGGGGCTGGCTGAAGCTTTCTTT. The chain couples TRBV6-5 to TRBJ1-1; 7 nucleotides agree with TRBD1. The germline V gene encodes CDR1 MNHEY and CDR2 SVGAGI. V shed 2 bases, J shed 6 bases, and the junction held 3 bases outside the gene matches. The CDR3 contains 13 residues.